The 19 T cell receptor beta chains given below trace back to one sample, sequenced in a study of shared clonotypes between healthy human individuals (dated by TCRdb to 2019 to 2021). CD8 naive samples consisted of CD45RO-negative cells that were positively selected for CCR7, yielding a CD45RA+CCR7+ population without TemRA cells. Preparation of the library involved the immunoSEQ multiplex PCR assay. TCRdb limited this immuneACCESS table to in-frame rearrangements with V and J called. A share of clones is missing; checked studies link under half to unresolved V genes, and the rest is unexplained. Present in this sample are 800,000 or so clones, 95% to 97% of which were seen just once. Roughly 0.23% of the sample belongs to the ten largest clones. Sequencing was done on a sample of naive CD8+ T cells sorted from blood. What the cell subset or site label conveys for this sample: CD45RA+CCR7+. These receptors all stem from a man aged 25-45 years in good health.

The V call is TRBV4-3, the J call TRBJ1-1; 8 bases fit TRBD1. The CDR3 runs 15 residues. J was trimmed by 4 bases and V by 3 bases; bases with no gene match: 7. Germline CDR1 is LGHNA and CDR2 is YSLEER. For the CDR3, the DNA is TGCGCCAGCAGCCAGAACACAGGGGGAGGCACTGAAGCTTTCTTT. This gives the protein CASSQNTGGGTEAFF.

The J gene is TRBJ2-1, the V gene TRBV9; 11 bases line up with TRBD2. Germline V gives CDR1 SGDLS, CDR2 YYNGEE. V was clipped by 3 bases and J by 1 base; unmatched bases: 6. The CDR3 length is 17 residues. CDR3 DNA: TGTGCCAGCAGCGCAACCATAGCGGGAGGGTCCTACAATGAGCAGTTCTTC. Translation gives CASSATIAGGSYNEQFF.

J is TRBJ1-5 and V is TRBV29-1; 10 nucleotides line up with TRBD1. The CDR3 runs 17 residues. Per germline, CDR1 SQVTM and CDR2 ANQGSEA. As DNA, the CDR3 is TGCACCCCGCTTGCGGGACAGGGGCCGTATAGCAATCAGCCCCAGCATTTT. Translation gives CTPLAGQGPYSNQPQHF.

CDR3 nucleotides: TGTGCCAGCAGCTTAGCTAGCACAGATACGCAGTATTTT. Encoded protein: CASSLASTDTQYF. V usage is TRBV13 and J usage is TRBJ2-3, with no clear D. V was cut by 1 base and J by 0 bases, with 2 bases left in between. The CDR3 extends over 13 amino acids. Germline loops: CDR1 PRHDT, CDR2 FYEKMQ (reference sequence).

The rearrangement links TRBV29-1 to TRBJ2-5, with D maybe TRBD1 (6 bases). With 6 bases removed from V and 5 bases from J, the gap between germline ends came to 16 bases. The CDR3 length is 13 residues. The germline CDR1 and CDR2 sequences are SQVTM and ANQGSEA. The CDR3 region is CSVAPQGRETQYF. The CDR3 bases are TGCAGCGTCGCCCCCCAGGGGCGGGAGACCCAGTACTTC.

V is TRBV7-9 and J is TRBJ2-1; D may be TRBD2 (5 bases). V lost 8 bases to trimming and J lost 0 bases, with 8 bases between them. Germline assignment: CDR1 SEHNR and CDR2 FQNEAQ (reference sequence). This CDR3 is built from 13 residues. The CDR3 loop is CASVGNSYNEQFF. DNA for the CDR3: TGTGCCAGCGTCGGGAACTCCTACAATGAGCAGTTCTTC.

This clone was detected once. This chain uses TRBV27 with TRBJ1-4; no definite D call. The germline V gene has CDR1 MNHEY and CDR2 SMNVEV (reference sequence). Trimming took off 6 bases at V and 7 bases at J, with 9 bases between the two ends. The CDR3 covers 12 residues. The CDR3: CASSKHGEKLFF. CDR3 in DNA: TGTGCCAGCAGCAAACACGGTGAAAAACTGTTTTTT.

The V call is TRBV7-9, the J call TRBJ1-5; D unclear. Trimming took 0 bases from V and 5 from J, leaving 8 bases between them. The CDR3 covers 14 residues. The germline gives CDR1 SEHNR, CDR2 FQNEAQ (reference sequence). This CDR3 is CASSLAVGDQPQHF. The CDR3 DNA is TGTGCCAGCAGCTTAGCAGTAGGCGATCAGCCCCAGCATTTT.

This rearrangement joins TRBV10-3 to TRBJ2-5; maybe TRBD1 (6 bases). Trimming stripped 10 bases from V and 4 bases from J, with 19 bases between. The CDR3 is 14 residues long. The germline gives CDR1 ENHRY, CDR2 SYGVKD. The DNA of the CDR3 is TGTGCCACGCAACAGGGATGGGGCCCAGAGACCCAGTACTTC. Encoded protein: CATQQGWGPETQYF.

The rearrangement links TRBV4-1 to TRBJ2-5; the match to TRBD2 covers 8 bases. V lost 1 base and J lost 4; bases outside the gene matches: 5. The CDR3 runs 15 residues. Germline CDR1 and CDR2: MGHRA and YSYEKL. Written as DNA, the CDR3 is TGCGCCAGCAGCCAAGTAGGACTAGCAGGAGAGACCCAGTACTTC. This translates into CASSQVGLAGETQYF.

This rearrangement joins TRBV4-1 to TRBJ2-7, with unresolved D. This CDR3 is built from 11 residues. Germline V gives CDR1 MGHRA, CDR2 YSYEKL. V lost 5 bases and J lost 3, with 5 bases in between. CDR3 DNA: TGCGCCAGCAGCGATCTCTACGAGCAGTACTTC. It codes for CASSDLYEQYF.

V and J are TRBV4-1 and TRBJ1-4, with a tentative D call TRBD1 (5 bases). The V end lost 0 bases, the J end lost 10 bases, and 12 bases lay between the germline ends. CDR1 is MGHRA, CDR2 YSYEKL, per germline. The CDR3 runs 14 residues. This chain's CDR3 is CASSQEGGGVKLFF. CDR3 DNA sequence: TGCGCCAGCAGCCAAGAGGGGGGAGGTGTAAAACTGTTTTTT.

The V call is TRBV28, the J call TRBJ2-1; the D gene could be TRBD1 or TRBD2 (6 bases each). CDR3 length: 18 amino acids. Looked up from germline, CDR1 is MDHEN and CDR2 is SYDVKM. With 10 bases removed from V and 8 bases from J, the gap between germline ends came to 33 bases. The CDR3 region is CATGQLGGALGGFDEQFF. DNA for the CDR3: TGTGCCACCGGGCAACTTGGTGGAGCCCTAGGGGGGTTCGATGAGCAGTTCTTC.

This sequence joins TRBV27 and TRBJ2-3, with D perhaps TRBD2 (6 bases). This CDR3 is built from 15 residues. Germline V gene lookup returns CDR1 MNHEY and CDR2 SMNVEV (reference sequence). V was shortened by 1 base and J by 4 bases, with 12 bases between the two germline ends. CDR3 in amino acids: CASSLWGEDADTQYF. In DNA, the CDR3 is TGTGCCAGCAGTTTATGGGGGGAGGACGCAGATACGCAGTATTTT.

This chain joins TRBV29-1 and TRBJ2-7, with 8 bases that match TRBD1. Germline V gene sequence: CDR1 SQVTM, CDR2 ANQGSEA. This CDR3 spans 16 amino acids. The junction had 10 bases not matched to a gene; V was cut back by 1 base and J by 2 bases. The CDR3 DNA reads as TGCAGCGTTGAAGTATTGGCGACAGGGGTCACCTACGAGCAGTACTTC. It codes for CSVEVLATGVTYEQYF.

The V and J genes are TRBV29-1 and TRBJ1-3; D unresolved. The V and J ends lost 7 bases and 0 bases respectively, with 13 bases between them. CDR1 is SQVTM, CDR2 ANQGSEA, per germline. This CDR3 contains 14 residues. CDR3 amino acids: CSAILRNSGNTIYF. CDR3 bases: TGCAGCGCCATCCTACGGAACTCTGGAAACACCATATATTTT.

The count of this clone is one. The chain combines TRBV5-1 with TRBJ2-3; D unclear. V lost 6 bases and J lost 6, with 20 bases in between. The length of the CDR3 is 15 residues. Looked up from germline, CDR1 is SGHRS and CDR2 is YFSETQ. CDR3 amino acids: CASNIRDLPGDTQYF. In DNA form, the CDR3 reads TGCGCCAGCAACATAAGAGACTTACCTGGGGATACGCAGTATTTT.

V is TRBV7-7 and J is TRBJ2-2; perhaps TRBD2 as D (5 bases). Germline CDR1 is SSHAT and CDR2 is FNYEAQ (reference sequence). The CDR3 is 12 amino acids. V was pared by 5 bases and J by 7 bases, with 8 bases between. CDR3 sequence reads: CASSPGVGELFF. The DNA for the CDR3 is TGTGCCAGCAGCCCCGGGGTCGGGGAGCTGTTTTTT.

The chain has TRBV7-2 and TRBJ2-1; 8 bases fit TRBD2. The V gene end was trimmed by 8 bases and the J gene end by 3 bases; junction bases not matched to a gene: 6. Germline loops: CDR1 SGHTA, CDR2 FQGNSA. This CDR3 contains 14 residues. This CDR3 is CASPPAGGYNEQFF. The DNA of the CDR3 is TGTGCCAGCCCCCCGGCGGGAGGCTACAATGAGCAGTTCTTC.